The 30 T cell receptor beta chains below come from one sample, sequenced in a study of response to subunit inactivated influenza vaccine. TCRdb re-derived calls from the RT-PCR reads in MiXCR, one entry per CDR3 protein. The profile shows a few hundred thousand distinct CDR3 sequences, around 7.9% of them singletons. The sequences come from PBMCs from blood, collected 23 to 25 months after vaccination. The receptor source for this set is a man between 50 and 69 years old who received an inactivated influenza vaccine.

In this sample, this clonotype turned up many times. The CDR3 here is CASRSQGGTGELFF. CDR3 bases: TGCGCCAGCAGGTCACAGGGAGGGACCGGGGAGCTGTTTTTT. The genes are TRBV5-1 and TRBJ2-2; the D gene is possibly TRBD2 (7 bases). V was pared by 5 bases and J by 5 bases, with 13 bases between. The CDR3 loop spans 14 amino acids. Germline V gene lookup returns CDR1 SGHRS and CDR2 YFSETQ. The full variable domain, in which reference TRBV5-1 and TRBJ2-2 provide the parts outside the CDR3, is KAGVTQTPRYLIKTRGQQVTLSCSPISGHRSVSWYQQTPGQGLQFLFEYFSETQRNKGNFPGRFSGRQFSNSRSEMNVSTLELGDSALYLCASRSQGGTGELFFGEGSRLTVL.

This chain connects TRBV4-2 to TRBJ2-1; 13 bases are a match to TRBD2. The length of the CDR3 is 16 residues. Trimming cost V 3 bases and J 10 bases; bases outside gene matches: 9. CDR1 LGHNA and CDR2 YNFKEQ come from the germline V gene. The CDR3 loop reads CASSQVPGLAGREQFF. The CDR3 DNA reads as TGTGCCAGCAGCCAGGTTCCGGGACTAGCGGGGCGAGAGCAGTTCTTC.

The sample holds many counts of this clonotype. This chain joins TRBV12-3 or TRBV12-4 and TRBJ1-5, with D tentatively TRBD1 (5 bases). This CDR3 region has 13 residues. Deletions cut 6 bases from V and 2 bases from J, with 8 bases between. CDR3 nucleotides: TGTGCCAGCAGGGGACCCGGCAATCAGCCCCAGCATTTT. Translated, it gives CASRGPGNQPQHF.

This clonotype was found many times. The V and J genes are TRBV29-1 and TRBJ2-3; 9 nucleotides line up with TRBD2. The germline V gene has CDR1 SQVTM and CDR2 ANQGSEA. The CDR3 spans 13 residues. V dropped 5 bases and J dropped 4; count of bases not matched to a gene: 4. Written as DNA, the CDR3 is TGCAGCGTTCCCGCGGGAGGGGCAGATACGCAGTATTTT. It yields the protein CSVPAGGADTQYF.

This clonotype has at least ten counts. The chain has TRBV20-1 and TRBJ2-2; TRBD1 matches at 10 bases. The CDR3 spans 14 residues. From germline, CDR1 is DFQATT and CDR2 SNEGSKA (reference sequence). CDR3 in amino acids: CSVRTGGNTGELFF. The CDR3 DNA sequence: TGCAGCGTTCGGACAGGGGGTAACACCGGGGAGCTGTTTTTT.

CDR3 sequence (DNA): TGTGCCAGCTCACCGAAGGACAGCTCTCTCACAGATACGCAGTATTTT. Its protein product is CASSPKDSSLTDTQYF. J is TRBJ2-3 and V is TRBV18, with a possible D match to TRBD1 (6 bases). Trimming shortened V by 3 bases and J by 2 bases, and 15 bases separated the two germline ends. The CDR3 runs to 16 residues. The germline V gene encodes CDR1 KGHSH and CDR2 LQKENI.

This clonotype appeared a few times. This sequence joins TRBV3-1 and TRBJ2-1, with D possibly matching TRBD1 (6 bases). Germline assignment: CDR1 LGHDT and CDR2 YNNKEL (reference sequence). The length of the CDR3 is 12 residues. V dropped 2 bases and J dropped 16 bases, with 15 bases sitting between them. The CDR3 here is CASSQRTGKIFF. In nucleotides, the CDR3 is TGTGCCAGCAGCCAACGTACAGGGAAAATATTCTTC.

This chain uses TRBV12-3 or TRBV12-4 with TRBJ2-7; D possibly matches TRBD1 or TRBD2 (5 bases each). The CDR3 length is 13 residues. Between the trimmed V and J ends, which lost 5 bases and 3 bases, there was a span of 11 bases. CDR3 sequence: CASSRDDYYEQYF. DNA for the CDR3: TGTGCCAGCAGTCGGGACGATTACTACGAGCAGTACTTC.

This clonotype was counted at least ten times. The rearrangement links TRBV29-1 to TRBJ2-1; possibly TRBD1 or TRBD2 for D (5 bases each). This CDR3 region has 12 residues. Trimming removed 5 bases at V and 9 bases at J, with 14 bases between. CDR1 and CDR2 (germline): SQVTM, ANQGSEA. The CDR3 loop reads CSVLQGVSEQFF. For the CDR3, the DNA is TGCAGCGTTTTGCAGGGAGTTTCTGAGCAGTTCTTC.

This clonotype was detected only a few times. This chain links TRBV6-2 or TRBV6-3 with TRBJ1-1, with D unclear. V was clipped by 2 bases and J by 0 bases, with 16 bases between them. Germline V gene lookup returns CDR1 MNHEY and CDR2 SVGEGT. The length of the CDR3 is 17 residues. CDR3 residues: CASSYGAVMVLNTEAFF. The DNA for the CDR3 is TGTGCCAGCAGTTACGGCGCAGTAATGGTGCTGAACACTGAAGCTTTCTTT.

This clonotype was counted ten times or more. The gene calls are TRBV10-3 and TRBJ2-3, with a weak D call TRBD1 (6 bases). Germline V gene sequence: CDR1 ENHRY, CDR2 SYGVKD. There are 14 residues in the CDR3. V was cut by 5 bases and J by 4 bases, with 13 bases left in between. The CDR3 sequence: CAISSPQGSDTQYF. In nucleotides, the CDR3 is TGTGCCATCAGTTCCCCCCAGGGGTCAGATACGCAGTATTTT.

The J gene is TRBJ2-3, the V gene TRBV27; 11 positions match TRBD1. The CDR3 is 16 amino acids. Germline V gives CDR1 MNHEY, CDR2 SMNVEV (reference sequence). V dropped 3 bases and J dropped 4; count of bases not matched to a gene: 6. The CDR3 DNA reads TGTGCCAGCAGTTTCTCACGGGACAGGGGGGCAGATACGCAGTATTTT. Translation gives CASSFSRDRGADTQYF.

In this sample, this clonotype turned up many times. The rearrangement joins TRBV20-1 to TRBJ2-3; 14 bases are shared with TRBD2. From germline, CDR1 is DFQATT and CDR2 SNEGSKA (reference sequence). V trimming: 1 base; J trimming: 1 base; junction bases outside the gene matches: 4. CDR3 length equals 17 residues. CDR3 DNA sequence: TGCAGTGCTAGAGCGGGACTAGCGGGGGCCCGCACAGATACGCAGTATTTT. It specifies CSARAGLAGARTDTQYF.

This clonotype was seen more than once but under ten times. The chain carries TRBV15 and TRBJ1-2, with D uncertain. Deletions cut 3 bases from V and 5 bases from J, with 7 bases between. CDR3 length equals 12 residues. CDR1 LNHNV and CDR2 YYDKDF come from the germline V gene (reference sequence). CDR3 nucleotides: TGTGCCACCAGCAGTTTGAATTATGGCTACACCTTC. Its translation: CATSSLNYGYTF.

The rearrangement links TRBV7-9 to TRBJ2-5, with unresolved D. V was cut by 5 bases and J by 0 bases, with 16 bases left in between. The CDR3 consists of 16 residues. Germline CDR1 and CDR2: SEHNR and FQNEAQ (reference sequence). In DNA, the CDR3 is TGTGCCAGCAGCCCCCTCGTAAGAAGGTACCAAGAGACCCAGTACTTC. This sequence encodes CASSPLVRRYQETQYF. Combining the CDR3 with reference TRBV7-9 and TRBJ2-5 gives the whole variable domain DTGVSQNPRHKITKRGQNVTFRCDPISEHNRLYWYRQTLGQGPEFLTYFQNEAQLEKSRLLSDRFSAERPKGSFSTLEIQRTEQGDSAMYLCASSPLVRRYQETQYFGPGTRLLVL.

This clonotype was found a few times. The chain combines TRBV10-1 with TRBJ2-1; D is ambiguous. The CDR3 is made up of 13 amino acids. Germline-derived CDR1 and CDR2 are WNHNN and SYGVQD (reference sequence). Trimming removed 1 base from V and 4 bases from J, with 5 bases in between. The CDR3 region is CASSEYTYNEQFF. In DNA, the CDR3 is TGCGCCAGCAGTGAGTATACATACAATGAGCAGTTCTTC.

This clonotype was picked up a small number of times. The chain carries TRBV20-1 and TRBJ2-3; 7 bases match TRBD1. The V gene's germline CDR1 is DFQATT and CDR2 SNEGSKA (reference sequence). This CDR3 is built from 17 residues. Unmatched junction bases numbered 13, after V lost 2 bases and J lost 2 bases. CDR3 sequence: CSARPGETGLFTDTQYF. CDR3 DNA: TGCAGTGCTAGACCCGGCGAGACAGGGTTGTTCACAGATACGCAGTATTTT.

The CDR3 DNA follows: TGTGCCAGCAGCCTAGCGCCCCACTCACGTACAGGAGATACGCAGTATTTT. This sequence encodes CASSLAPHSRTGDTQYF. The genes are TRBV12-3 or TRBV12-4 and TRBJ2-3; perhaps TRBD2 as D (6 bases). V gave up 6 bases and J gave up 5 bases, with 24 bases separating them. CDR3 length: 17 amino acids.

Concerning this clonotype itself: Germline is not matched at one junction end, which may reflect a read error. The chain is built from TRBV29-1 and TRBJ2-1; TRBD2 agrees at 14 bases. The V gene's germline CDR1 is SQVTM and CDR2 ANQGSEA. The CDR3 length is 16 residues. This CDR3 reads CGVFPGLAGVSVEQFF. The DNA for the CDR3 is TGCGGCGTATTTCCGGGACTAGCGGGAGTCAGTGTTGAGCAGTTCTTC.

This clonotype was picked up many times. The genes are TRBV28 and TRBJ2-5; D not certain. V was cut by 6 bases and J by 3 bases, with 14 bases left in between. The CDR3 contains 14 residues. The germline gives CDR1 MDHEN, CDR2 SYDVKM. The CDR3 loop is CASSTGQLKETQYF. The CDR3 DNA reads as TGTGCCAGCAGCACGGGTCAGCTGAAAGAGACCCAGTACTTC.

This clonotype was recorded a few times. V gene TRBV20-1 combines with J gene TRBJ1-5; D is possibly TRBD1 (5 bases). There are 14 residues in the CDR3. Germline loops: CDR1 DFQATT, CDR2 SNEGSKA (reference sequence). Trimming left V 2 bases short and J 6 bases short, with 14 bases between. The CDR3, as DNA: TGCAGTGCTAGAACCCAGATCGGGGGTCAGCCCCAGCATTTT. This gives the protein CSARTQIGGQPQHF.

Only a few counts were recorded for this clonotype. CDR3 residues: CASSLGSAGIEQFF. The CDR3 bases are TGTGCCAGCAGCTTGGGGTCCGCGGGGATTGAGCAGTTCTTC. J is TRBJ2-1 and V is TRBV5-4; maybe TRBD2 (6 bases). The CDR3 totals 14 residues. Germline loops: CDR1 SGHNT, CDR2 YYREEE (reference sequence). V lost 0 bases, J lost 9 bases, and 13 bases lay in between. Drawing the rest from reference TRBV5-4 and TRBJ2-1, the complete variable domain is ETGVTQSPTHLIKTRGQQVTLRCSSQSGHNTVSWYQQALGQGPQFIFQYYREEENGRGNFPPRFSGLQFPNYSSELNVNALELDDSALYLCASSLGSAGIEQFFGPGTRLTVL.

This clonotype was detected a few times. This chain joins TRBV5-1 and TRBJ1-2; 7 bases match TRBD1. Germline V gene sequence: CDR1 SGHRS, CDR2 YFSETQ. The CDR3 is 15 amino acids. V was clipped by 2 bases and J by 6 bases; unmatched bases: 10. The CDR3 protein is CASSFGQVASDGYTF. Written as DNA, the CDR3 is TGCGCCAGCAGCTTTGGACAGGTGGCTTCGGATGGCTACACCTTC. The full variable domain, in which reference TRBV5-1 and TRBJ1-2 provide the parts outside the CDR3, is KAGVTQTPRYLIKTRGQQVTLSCSPISGHRSVSWYQQTPGQGLQFLFEYFSETQRNKGNFPGRFSGRQFSNSRSEMNVSTLELGDSALYLCASSFGQVASDGYTFGSGTRLTVV.

This chain connects TRBV20-1 to TRBJ2-7; D is possibly TRBD2 (5 bases). V gave up 5 bases and J gave up 1 base, with 9 bases separating them. From germline, CDR1 is DFQATT and CDR2 SNEGSKA (reference sequence). The CDR3 runs to 12 residues. The CDR3 spells CSAHPGSYEQYF. CDR3 nucleotides: TGCAGTGCTCACCCGGGGTCCTACGAGCAGTACTTC.

This clonotype occurred a few times. The V and J genes are TRBV11-2 and TRBJ2-7, with D uncertain. Trimming took off 4 bases at V and 3 bases at J, with 10 bases between the two ends. The CDR3 extends over 13 amino acids. Looked up from germline, CDR1 is SGHAT and CDR2 is FQNNGV. This chain's CDR3 is CASSYSSFYEQYF. CDR3 DNA: TGTGCCAGCAGCTACTCATCTTTCTACGAGCAGTACTTC.

This clonotype occurred many times. The gene calls are TRBV5-5 and TRBJ2-5; TRBD1 agrees at 8 bases. The CDR3 spans 16 residues. CDR1 is SGHKS, CDR2 YYEKEE, per germline (reference sequence). The trim removed 4 bases at V and 1 base at J, leaving 9 bases unmatched. As DNA, the CDR3 is TGTGCCAGCAGCCCGAACAGGGGGTCGATCCAAGAGACCCAGTACTTC. Translation gives CASSPNRGSIQETQYF. Full variable domain (rest looked up from reference TRBV5-5 and TRBJ2-5): DAGVTQSPTHLIKTRGQQVTLRCSPISGHKSVSWYQQVLGQGPQFIFQYYEKEERGRGNFPDRFSARQFPNYSSELNVNALLLGDSALYLCASSPNRGSIQETQYFGPGTRLLVL.

This clonotype turned up a few times. CDR3 bases: TGTGCCAGCAGCTCGAAAGCGGGGGGAACTGAAGCTTTCTTT. Translating it yields CASSSKAGGTEAFF. V usage is TRBV5-4 and J usage is TRBJ1-1; D might be TRBD1 (5 bases). In germline, CDR1 is SGHNT, CDR2 YYREEE (reference sequence). Trimming shortened V by 3 bases and J by 5 bases, and 14 bases separated the two germline ends. The CDR3 extends over 14 amino acids.

This clonotype was observed a handful of times. This chain uses TRBV29-1 with TRBJ1-2; TRBD1 agrees at 9 bases. The trim removed 7 bases at V and 8 bases at J, leaving 5 bases unmatched. This CDR3 has 11 amino acids. Germline assignment: CDR1 SQVTM and CDR2 ANQGSEA. CDR3 nucleotide sequence: TGCAGCGCGGGACAGGGCGGGGGCTACACCTTC. Its protein product is CSAGQGGGYTF.

This clonotype was counted ten times or more. The chain joins TRBV20-1 to TRBJ1-6; 9 bases match TRBD1. J lost 10 bases, V lost 2 bases, and 9 bases had no gene match. Germline V CDR1 and CDR2: DFQATT, SNEGSKA (reference sequence). CDR3 length: 15 amino acids. The CDR3 DNA reads as TGCAGTGCTAGAAGTACCGGGACAGGGATCTCACCCCTCCACTTT. The encoded protein is CSARSTGTGISPLHF.

This rearrangement joins TRBV28 to TRBJ2-2, with D perhaps assigned TRBD1 or TRBD2 (7 bases each). The CDR3 runs 14 residues. Germline V gene lookup returns CDR1 MDHEN and CDR2 SYDVKM. The ends were cut back, 6 bases at V and 3 bases at J, with 11 bases in the middle. CDR3 sequence reads: CASSQGGYTGELFF. Here the CDR3 DNA reads TGTGCCAGCAGCCAGGGGGGGTACACCGGGGAGCTGTTTTTT.